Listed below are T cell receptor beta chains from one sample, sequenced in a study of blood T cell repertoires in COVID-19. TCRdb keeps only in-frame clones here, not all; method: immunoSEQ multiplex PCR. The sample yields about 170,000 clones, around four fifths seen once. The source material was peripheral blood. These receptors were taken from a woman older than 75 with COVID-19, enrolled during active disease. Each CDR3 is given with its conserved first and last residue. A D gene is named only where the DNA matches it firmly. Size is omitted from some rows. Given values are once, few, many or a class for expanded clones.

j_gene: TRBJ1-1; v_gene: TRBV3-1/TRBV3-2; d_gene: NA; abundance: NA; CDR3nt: TGTGCCAGCAGCCCAGGGGTAACTGAAGCTTTCTTT; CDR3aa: CASSPGVTEAFF
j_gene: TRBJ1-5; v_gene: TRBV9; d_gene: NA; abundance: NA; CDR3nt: TGTGCCAGCAGCGGCCACGGCGGGATTAATCAGCCCCAGCATTTT; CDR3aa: CASSGHGGINQPQHF
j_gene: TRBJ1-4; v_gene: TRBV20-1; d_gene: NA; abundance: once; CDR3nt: TGCAGTGCTAGTCAAGGACAGCGAAATGAAAAACTGTTTTTT; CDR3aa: CSASQGQRNEKLFF
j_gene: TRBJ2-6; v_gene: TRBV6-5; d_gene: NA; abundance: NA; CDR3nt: TGTGCCAGCGGGGGCCCTGGGGCCAACGTCCTGACTTTC; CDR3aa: CASGGPGANVLTF
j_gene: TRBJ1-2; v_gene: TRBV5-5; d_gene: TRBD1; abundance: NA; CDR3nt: TGTGCCAGCAGCTTGGGGCAGGGGGCAACCTATGGCTACACCTTC; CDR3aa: CASSLGQGATYGYTF
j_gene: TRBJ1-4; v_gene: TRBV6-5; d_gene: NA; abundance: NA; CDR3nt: TGTGCCTCAAAAAGGGGGGGAGGGAACGAAAAACTGTTTTTT; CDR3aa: CASKRGGGNEKLFF
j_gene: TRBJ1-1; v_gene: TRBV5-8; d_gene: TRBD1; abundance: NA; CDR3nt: TGTGCCAGCAGAGGGACAGGTAATGTTCGAGACACTGAAGCTTTCTTT; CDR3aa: CASRGTGNVRDTEAFF
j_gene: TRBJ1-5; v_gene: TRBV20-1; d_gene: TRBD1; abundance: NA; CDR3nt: TGCAGTGCTAGTCCCGGGACAGGGGATGATCAGCCCCAGCATTTT; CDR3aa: CSASPGTGDDQPQHF
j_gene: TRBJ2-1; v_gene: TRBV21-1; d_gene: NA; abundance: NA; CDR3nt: TGTGCCAGCAGCGAACACAGGGGGCGGAATGAGCAGTTCTTC; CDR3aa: CASSEHRGRNEQFF
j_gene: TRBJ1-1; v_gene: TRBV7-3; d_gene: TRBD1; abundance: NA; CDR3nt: TGTGCCAGCAGCTTAGACAGGGGAGCTGAAGCTTTCTTT; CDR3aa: CASSLDRGAEAFF
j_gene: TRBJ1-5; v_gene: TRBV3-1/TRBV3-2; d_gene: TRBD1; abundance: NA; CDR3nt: TGTGCCAGCAGCCAGGCCGGGACAGGGGGCTTGCAGCCCCAGCATTTT; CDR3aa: CASSQAGTGGLQPQHF
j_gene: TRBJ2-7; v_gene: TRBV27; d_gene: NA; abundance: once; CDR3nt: TGTGCCAGCAGTTCCCTCTACGAGCAGTACTTC; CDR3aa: CASSSLYEQYF
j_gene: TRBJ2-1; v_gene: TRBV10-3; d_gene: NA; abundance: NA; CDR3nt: TGTGCCACCACGCCCCGAGGGCGGGATGAAGGTGAGCAGTTCTTC; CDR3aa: CATTPRGRDEGEQFF
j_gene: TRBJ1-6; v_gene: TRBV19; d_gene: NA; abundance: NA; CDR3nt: TGTGCCAGTAGTGCCACTTATAATTCACCCCTCCACTTT; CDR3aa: CASSATYNSPLHF
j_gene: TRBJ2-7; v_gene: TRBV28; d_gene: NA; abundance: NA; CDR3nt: TGTGCCAGCACCCAACCCCCGGGCAGGGGGAGGTACGAGCAGTACTTC; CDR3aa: CASTQPPGRGRYEQYF
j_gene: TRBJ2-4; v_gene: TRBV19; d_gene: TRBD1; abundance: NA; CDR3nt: TGTGCCAGTAGTGCCCGAGGGGGCTCAGGCAAAAACATTCAGTACTTC; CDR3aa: CASSARGGSGKNIQYF
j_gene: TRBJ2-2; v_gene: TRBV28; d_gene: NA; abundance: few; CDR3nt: TGTGCCAGCAGTTTCAGAGGGTCCACCGGGGAGCTGTTTTTT; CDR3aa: CASSFRGSTGELFF
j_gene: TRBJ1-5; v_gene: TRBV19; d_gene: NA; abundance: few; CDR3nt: TGTGCCAGTAGTATGGTTCAGGGCGGCAATCAGCCCCAGCATTTT; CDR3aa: CASSMVQGGNQPQHF
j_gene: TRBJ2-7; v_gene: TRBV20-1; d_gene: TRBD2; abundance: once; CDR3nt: TGCAGTGCTAGTGACGGACTAGCTATGAGGTTGGACGAGCAGTACTTC; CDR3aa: CSASDGLAMRLDEQYF
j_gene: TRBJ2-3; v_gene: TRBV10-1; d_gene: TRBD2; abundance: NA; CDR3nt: TGCGCCAGCAGTAAGACTAGCGGGGGGGCGGAAGATACGCAGTATTTT; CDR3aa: CASSKTSGGAEDTQYF
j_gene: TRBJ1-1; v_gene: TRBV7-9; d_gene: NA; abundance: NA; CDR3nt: TGTGCCAGCACTGGCAACAGAAACACTGAAGCTTTCTTT; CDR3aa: CASTGNRNTEAFF
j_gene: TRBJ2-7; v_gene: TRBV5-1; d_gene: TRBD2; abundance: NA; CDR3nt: TGCGCCAGCAGCTTGGCAGCGGGGTTCTCCTACGAGCAGTACTTC; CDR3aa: CASSLAAGFSYEQYF
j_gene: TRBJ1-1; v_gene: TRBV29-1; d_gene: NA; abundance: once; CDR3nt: TGCAGCGTTAGGGGCGCCGTCATGAACACTGAAGCTTTCTTT; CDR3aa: CSVRGAVMNTEAFF
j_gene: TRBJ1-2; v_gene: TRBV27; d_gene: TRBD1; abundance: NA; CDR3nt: TGTGCCAGCAGTTCCTCTAGGACAGGGGTTATCTATGGCTACACCTTC; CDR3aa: CASSSSRTGVIYGYTF
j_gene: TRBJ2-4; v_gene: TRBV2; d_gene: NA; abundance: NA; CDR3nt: TGTGCCAGCAGTGACCGGGGATTAGCCAAAAACATTCAGTACTTC; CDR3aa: CASSDRGLAKNIQYF
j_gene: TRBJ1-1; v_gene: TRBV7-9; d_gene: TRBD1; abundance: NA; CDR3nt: TGTGCCAGCAGCTTCGGACAGGCGGCGACTGAAGCTTTCTTT; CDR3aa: CASSFGQAATEAFF
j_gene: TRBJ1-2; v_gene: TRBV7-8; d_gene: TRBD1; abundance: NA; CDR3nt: TGTGCCAGCAGCTCGTTAACCGGGACAGATTATGGCTACACCTTC; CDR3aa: CASSSLTGTDYGYTF
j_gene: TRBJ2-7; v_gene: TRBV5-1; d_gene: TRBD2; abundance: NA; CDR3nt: TGCGCCAGCAGCAACCGGACTAGCGGGGGTAACGAGCAGTACTTC; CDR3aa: CASSNRTSGGNEQYF
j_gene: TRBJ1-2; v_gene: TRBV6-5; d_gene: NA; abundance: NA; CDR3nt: TGTGCCAGCACGTATACAGCTAACTATGGCTACACCTTC; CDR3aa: CASTYTANYGYTF
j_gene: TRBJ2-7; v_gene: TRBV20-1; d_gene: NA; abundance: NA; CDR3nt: TGCAGTGCTAGACAGGACTACGAGCAGTACTTC; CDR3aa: CSARQDYEQYF
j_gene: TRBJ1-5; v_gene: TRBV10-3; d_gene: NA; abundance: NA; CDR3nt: TGTGCCATCAGTGGACAGTTCAATCAGCCCCAGCATTTT; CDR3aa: CAISGQFNQPQHF
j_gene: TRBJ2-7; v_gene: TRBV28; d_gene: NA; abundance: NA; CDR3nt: TGTGCCAGCACCGCGGGGTACGAGCAGTACTTC; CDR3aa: CASTAGYEQYF
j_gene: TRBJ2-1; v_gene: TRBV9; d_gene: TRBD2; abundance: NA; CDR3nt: TGTGCCAGCAGCCAAACTAGCGGAAGAGTCGATGAGCAGTTCTTC; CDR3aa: CASSQTSGRVDEQFF
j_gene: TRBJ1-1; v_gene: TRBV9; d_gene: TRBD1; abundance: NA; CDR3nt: TGTGCCAGCAGCGTAGGCCCAGGGGGCCCTGAAGCTTTCTTT; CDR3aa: CASSVGPGGPEAFF
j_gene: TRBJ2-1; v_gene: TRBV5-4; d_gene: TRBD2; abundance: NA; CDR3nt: TGTGCCAGCAGCTTGGCGGGGAGGGGACTACCAAGCAATGAGCAGTTCTTC; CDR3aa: CASSLAGRGLPSNEQFF
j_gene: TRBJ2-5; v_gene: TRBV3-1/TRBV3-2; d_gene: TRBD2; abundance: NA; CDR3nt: TGTGCCAGCAGAACAGCGGGACGGGAAGAGACCCAGTACTTC; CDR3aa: CASRTAGREETQYF
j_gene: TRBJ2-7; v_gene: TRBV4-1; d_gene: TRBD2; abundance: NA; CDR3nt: TGCGCCAGCAGCCAAGATCGGGGACTAGCGGGAGATTTATACGAGCAGTACTTC; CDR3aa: CASSQDRGLAGDLYEQYF
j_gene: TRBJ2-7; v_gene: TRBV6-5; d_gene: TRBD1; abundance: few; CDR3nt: TGTGCCAGCAGACTACAACAGGGGGCCTCCTACGAGCAGTACTTC; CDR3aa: CASRLQQGASYEQYF
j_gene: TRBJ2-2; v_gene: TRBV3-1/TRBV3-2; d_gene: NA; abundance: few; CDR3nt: TGTGCCAGCAGCCAATTCGTCAGCGGGGAGCTGTTTTTT; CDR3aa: CASSQFVSGELFF
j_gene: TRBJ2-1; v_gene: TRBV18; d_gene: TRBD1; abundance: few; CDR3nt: TGTGCCAGCTCGGCCGGACAGGGGGTTGAGCAGTTCTTC; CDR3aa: CASSAGQGVEQFF